These T cell receptor beta chains were read from a single sample in a study of a mutant IDH1 vaccine in newly diagnosed glioma. Some clones are missing from TCRdb's copy, which holds only in-frame ones; the method was immunoSEQ multiplex PCR. Of tens of thousands of clones listed, roughly 90% are singletons. Their recognized antigens are unknown. This specimen consisted of PBMCs, obtained from a glioma patient whose treatment included an IDH1 peptide vaccine. The receptors here all came from a man aged 35-49 years with glioma. Both conserved end residues are part of each CDR3. The order of the fields is D gene, clone size, J gene, V gene, CDR3 DNA, CDR3 protein. The D gene is left open where the match is weak. Not all rows give a size; the values are once, few, many and, for expanded clones, a class.

d_gene: -
abundance: -
j_gene: TRBJ1-5
v_gene: TRBV5-1
CDR3nt: TGCGCCAGCAGCGAGGACGGCCGCAATCAGCCCCAGCATTTT
CDR3aa: CASSEDGRNQPQHF

d_gene: TRBD1
abundance: -
j_gene: TRBJ1-2
v_gene: TRBV5-4
CDR3nt: TGTGCCAGCAGCTCCCGGACAGGCCCTTTCTATGGCTACACCTTC
CDR3aa: CASSSRTGPFYGYTF

d_gene: -
abundance: -
j_gene: TRBJ1-5
v_gene: TRBV2
CDR3nt: TGTGCCAGCAGCTTACAGAATAGCAATCAGCCCCAGCATTTT
CDR3aa: CASSLQNSNQPQHF

d_gene: -
abundance: -
j_gene: TRBJ1-4
v_gene: TRBV2
CDR3nt: TGTGCCAGCAAGGGGAGGGTTAATGAAAAACTGTTTTTT
CDR3aa: CASKGRVNEKLFF

d_gene: TRBD1
abundance: once
j_gene: TRBJ1-5
v_gene: TRBV27
CDR3nt: TGTGCCAGCAGTTTTCAGGGGGTAAATCAGCCCCAGCATTTT
CDR3aa: CASSFQGVNQPQHF

d_gene: -
abundance: once
j_gene: TRBJ2-1
v_gene: TRBV7-3
CDR3nt: TGTGCCAGCAGTTTCCGGTCCCCAAGTGGCAATGAGCAGTTCTTC
CDR3aa: CASSFRSPSGNEQFF

d_gene: TRBD2
abundance: -
j_gene: TRBJ2-3
v_gene: TRBV7-8
CDR3nt: TGTGCCAGCAGCTTTGGGACTAGCGGAGCAGATACGCAGTATTTT
CDR3aa: CASSFGTSGADTQYF

d_gene: TRBD1
abundance: once
j_gene: TRBJ1-4
v_gene: TRBV18
CDR3nt: TGTGCCAGCTCACCACGACAGGGAGTCGCTAATGAAAAACTGTTTTTT
CDR3aa: CASSPRQGVANEKLFF

d_gene: TRBD2
abundance: once
j_gene: TRBJ2-7
v_gene: TRBV6-5
CDR3nt: TGTGCCAGCAGTTACTTAGCGGGAGACTACGAGCAGTACTTC
CDR3aa: CASSYLAGDYEQYF

d_gene: TRBD2
abundance: -
j_gene: TRBJ2-7
v_gene: TRBV6-1
CDR3nt: TGTGCCAGCCCTTCCGGGACTAGCAGTTCCTACGAGCAGTACTTC
CDR3aa: CASPSGTSSSYEQYF

d_gene: -
abundance: -
j_gene: TRBJ2-1
v_gene: TRBV7-9
CDR3nt: TGTGCCAGCAGAAGGAGTCGGGGTCCCACCAATGAGCAGTTCTTC
CDR3aa: CASRRSRGPTNEQFF

d_gene: -
abundance: -
j_gene: TRBJ2-3
v_gene: TRBV6-5
CDR3nt: TGTGCCAGCAGTTCTCAGCTCCCGAGCACAGATACGCAGTATTTT
CDR3aa: CASSSQLPSTDTQYF

d_gene: -
abundance: -
j_gene: TRBJ2-2
v_gene: TRBV14
CDR3nt: TGTGCCAGCAGCCAACGTGGTGGGAGGAACACCGGGGAGCTGTTTTTT
CDR3aa: CASSQRGGRNTGELFF

d_gene: -
abundance: -
j_gene: TRBJ1-4
v_gene: TRBV19
CDR3nt: TGTGCCAGTAGACAGAGAGCAACTAATGAAAAACTGTTTTTT
CDR3aa: CASRQRATNEKLFF

d_gene: -
abundance: -
j_gene: TRBJ1-4
v_gene: TRBV19
CDR3nt: TGTGCCAGTAGTATACTAGGGGAAAAACTGTTTTTT
CDR3aa: CASSILGEKLFF

d_gene: TRBD1
abundance: -
j_gene: TRBJ1-5
v_gene: TRBV19
CDR3nt: TGTGCCAGTAGTCTTCCACAGGGGCGCTCCCTGAGCAATCAGCCCCAGCATTTT
CDR3aa: CASSLPQGRSLSNQPQHF

d_gene: TRBD1
abundance: -
j_gene: TRBJ1-2
v_gene: TRBV5-4
CDR3nt: TGTGCCAGCAGCAGGACAGGGACCTATGGCTACACCTTC
CDR3aa: CASSRTGTYGYTF

d_gene: -
abundance: -
j_gene: TRBJ1-2
v_gene: TRBV10-3
CDR3nt: TGTGCCATCAGTGCCCCGGGCAGGGAGGGCAATGGCTACACCTTC
CDR3aa: CAISAPGREGNGYTF

d_gene: -
abundance: -
j_gene: TRBJ1-4
v_gene: TRBV28
CDR3nt: TGTGCCAGCAGTCTCGAATGGGGGGGACGAGATGAAAAACTGTTTTTT
CDR3aa: CASSLEWGGRDEKLFF

d_gene: -
abundance: -
j_gene: TRBJ1-2
v_gene: TRBV6-5
CDR3nt: TGTGCCAGCAGTTACGGGCGGGCGTCGTTGGGCTACACCTTC
CDR3aa: CASSYGRASLGYTF

d_gene: -
abundance: -
j_gene: TRBJ1-2
v_gene: TRBV19
CDR3nt: TGTGCCAGTAGGGCAGGAACTAACTATGGCTACACCTTC
CDR3aa: CASRAGTNYGYTF

d_gene: -
abundance: -
j_gene: TRBJ2-7
v_gene: TRBV5-5
CDR3nt: TGTGCCAGCAGCTTAGCGTCGGGTCCCGCAGACCACCAGTACTTC
CDR3aa: CASSLASGPADHQYF

d_gene: -
abundance: -
j_gene: TRBJ2-4
v_gene: TRBV27
CDR3nt: TGTGCCAGCAGTTTTGCGGGGACCAAAAACATTCAGTACTTC
CDR3aa: CASSFAGTKNIQYF

d_gene: -
abundance: once
j_gene: TRBJ1-1
v_gene: TRBV27
CDR3nt: TGTGCCAGCAGACAAAGGTCGGCCATGAACACTGAAGCTTTCTTT
CDR3aa: CASRQRSAMNTEAFF

d_gene: TRBD2
abundance: -
j_gene: TRBJ2-3
v_gene: TRBV6-1
CDR3nt: TGTGCCAGCAGCTTACTAGCGTTTAGCACAGATACGCAGTATTTT
CDR3aa: CASSLLAFSTDTQYF

d_gene: -
abundance: -
j_gene: TRBJ2-7
v_gene: TRBV28
CDR3nt: TGTGCCAGCAGTTCCCTCAGGGAAACCTACGAGCAGTACTTC
CDR3aa: CASSSLRETYEQYF

d_gene: -
abundance: -
j_gene: TRBJ2-7
v_gene: TRBV19
CDR3nt: TGTGCCAGTTCCAGACAGAACTCCTACGAGCAGTACTTC
CDR3aa: CASSRQNSYEQYF

d_gene: -
abundance: -
j_gene: TRBJ2-7
v_gene: TRBV2
CDR3nt: TGTGCCAGCAGTGCGGGGGTGGGGGGCTCCTACGAGCAGTACTTC
CDR3aa: CASSAGVGGSYEQYF

d_gene: TRBD2
abundance: -
j_gene: TRBJ2-1
v_gene: TRBV7-8
CDR3nt: TGTGCCAGCAGCCGCACAAGCGGGAGAGACAATGAGCAGTTCTTC
CDR3aa: CASSRTSGRDNEQFF

d_gene: -
abundance: -
j_gene: TRBJ1-2
v_gene: TRBV18
CDR3nt: TGTGCCAGCTCTCCCCTCCTCTTGGGGCAGCACTATGGCTACACCTTC
CDR3aa: CASSPLLLGQHYGYTF

d_gene: -
abundance: -
j_gene: TRBJ1-4
v_gene: TRBV2
CDR3nt: TGTGCCAGCAGATTTCAGGGAAGAGAAAAACTGTTTTTT
CDR3aa: CASRFQGREKLFF

d_gene: -
abundance: -
j_gene: TRBJ2-7
v_gene: TRBV28
CDR3nt: TGTGCCAGCGAGAGCTCCTACGAGCAGTACTTC
CDR3aa: CASESSYEQYF

d_gene: TRBD2
abundance: -
j_gene: TRBJ2-2
v_gene: TRBV4-3
CDR3nt: TGCGCCAGCAGCCAAGATCTCCGGGAGGGCCCCACCGGGGAGCTGTTTTTT
CDR3aa: CASSQDLREGPTGELFF

d_gene: -
abundance: -
j_gene: TRBJ1-4
v_gene: TRBV11-1
CDR3nt: TGTGCCAGCAGCTTCGAAGGGAAGGAAAAACTGTTTTTT
CDR3aa: CASSFEGKEKLFF

d_gene: TRBD2
abundance: -
j_gene: TRBJ2-5
v_gene: TRBV19
CDR3nt: TGTGCCAGTTCCAGCGGGAGGGGAGAGACCCAGTACTTC
CDR3aa: CASSSGRGETQYF

d_gene: -
abundance: -
j_gene: TRBJ1-3
v_gene: TRBV9
CDR3nt: TGTGCCAGCAGCGTTGGAACTTTTCAGGGAACTGGAAACACCATATATTTT
CDR3aa: CASSVGTFQGTGNTIYF

d_gene: -
abundance: -
j_gene: TRBJ1-1
v_gene: TRBV28
CDR3nt: TGTGCCAGCAGGAGGGGGGTCGAGGTTGAAGCTTTCTTT
CDR3aa: CASRRGVEVEAFF

d_gene: -
abundance: -
j_gene: TRBJ1-2
v_gene: TRBV6-6
CDR3nt: TGTGCCAGCAGCGGCACAAGGGGAAACTATGGCTACACCTTC
CDR3aa: CASSGTRGNYGYTF

d_gene: -
abundance: -
j_gene: TRBJ1-2
v_gene: TRBV9
CDR3nt: TGTGCCAGCAGCCCGGAGACGGTACGGGGGCCTAACTATGGCTACACCTTC
CDR3aa: CASSPETVRGPNYGYTF

d_gene: -
abundance: -
j_gene: TRBJ2-1
v_gene: TRBV5-5
CDR3nt: TGTGCCAGCAGCTTAAACAATGAGCAGTTCTTC
CDR3aa: CASSLNNEQFF

d_gene: TRBD2
abundance: -
j_gene: TRBJ2-3
v_gene: TRBV9
CDR3nt: TGTGCCAGCAGCGTAGTACGGGAGGCAGATACGCAGTATTTT
CDR3aa: CASSVVREADTQYF